This T cell receptor beta chain was sequenced in a study of shared clonotypes between healthy human individuals. Germline V gene sequence: CDR1 LGHNA, CDR2 YNFKEQ. The CDR3 runs to 13 residues. V shed 1 base and J shed 5 bases, with 6 bases lying between them. Genomic DNA of each subset was evenly split across several immunoSEQ plates. Repertoires were generated with immunoSEQ multiplex PCR, while TCRdb's copy carries only in-frame clones and drops some. The table shows roughly 650,000 clones, with more than 95% occurring only once. The clonotype comes from a woman aged 25 to 39 in good health. V gene TRBV4-2 combines with J gene TRBJ2-1; no reliable D call. Source material: naive CD4+ T cells sorted from blood. Subset reported: CD45RA+ positively selected. Here the CDR3 reads CASSQGLDNEQFF. Here the CDR3 DNA reads TGTGCCAGCAGCCAAGGTCTTGACAATGAGCAGTTCTTC.